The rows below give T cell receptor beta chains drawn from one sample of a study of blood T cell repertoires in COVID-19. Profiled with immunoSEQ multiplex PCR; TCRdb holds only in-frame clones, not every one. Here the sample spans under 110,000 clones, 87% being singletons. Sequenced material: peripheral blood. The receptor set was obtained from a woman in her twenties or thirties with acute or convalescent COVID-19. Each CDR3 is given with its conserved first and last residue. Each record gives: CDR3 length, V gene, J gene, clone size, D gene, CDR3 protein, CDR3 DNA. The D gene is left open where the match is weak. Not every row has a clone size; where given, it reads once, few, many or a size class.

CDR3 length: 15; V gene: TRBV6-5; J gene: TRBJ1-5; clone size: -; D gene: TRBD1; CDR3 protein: CASTDGQGLYQPQHF; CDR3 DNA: TGTGCCAGCACCGACGGACAGGGCCTTTATCAGCCCCAGCATTTT
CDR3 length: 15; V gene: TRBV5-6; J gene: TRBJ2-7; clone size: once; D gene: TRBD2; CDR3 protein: CASSLVGGKPYEQYF; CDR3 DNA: TGTGCCAGCAGCTTGGTGGGGGGGAAACCCTACGAGCAGTACTTC
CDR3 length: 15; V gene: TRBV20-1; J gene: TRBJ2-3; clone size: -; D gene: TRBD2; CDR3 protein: CSASDRAGGTDTQYF; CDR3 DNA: TGCAGTGCTAGTGATCGGGCGGGGGGCACAGATACGCAGTATTTT
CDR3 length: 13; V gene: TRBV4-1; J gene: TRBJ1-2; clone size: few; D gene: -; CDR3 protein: CASSPLDSRGYTF; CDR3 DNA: TGCGCCAGCAGCCCTCTGGACAGTCGGGGCTACACCTTC
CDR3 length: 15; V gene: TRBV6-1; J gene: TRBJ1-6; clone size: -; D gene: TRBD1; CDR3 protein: CASSEREQGNSPLHF; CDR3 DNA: TGTGCCAGCAGTGAAAGGGAACAGGGGAATTCACCCCTCCACTTT
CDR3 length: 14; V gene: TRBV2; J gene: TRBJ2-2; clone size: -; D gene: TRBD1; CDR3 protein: CASMERGQTGELFF; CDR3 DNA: TGTGCCAGCATGGAGAGGGGGCAGACCGGGGAGCTGTTTTTT
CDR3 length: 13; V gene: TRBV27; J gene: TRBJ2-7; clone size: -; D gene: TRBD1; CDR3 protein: CASSGQGAYEQYF; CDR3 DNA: TGTGCCAGCAGTGGGCAGGGGGCCTACGAGCAGTACTTC
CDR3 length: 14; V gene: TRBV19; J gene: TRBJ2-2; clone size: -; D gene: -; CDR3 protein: CASSTRANTGELFF; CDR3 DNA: TGTGCCAGTAGTACGCGGGCGAACACCGGGGAGCTGTTTTTT
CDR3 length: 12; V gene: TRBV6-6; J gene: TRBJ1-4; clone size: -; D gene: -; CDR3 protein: CASSYSREKLFF; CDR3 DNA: TGTGCCAGCAGTTACTCGAGGGAAAAACTGTTTTTT
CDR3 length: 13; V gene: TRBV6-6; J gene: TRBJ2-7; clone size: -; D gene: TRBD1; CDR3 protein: CASTEDRGDEQYF; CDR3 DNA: TGTGCCAGCACAGAAGACAGGGGAGACGAGCAGTACTTC
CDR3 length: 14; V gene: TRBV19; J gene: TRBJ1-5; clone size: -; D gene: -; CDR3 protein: CASSTSGRGQPQHF; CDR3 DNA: TGTGCCAGTAGCACTTCAGGGAGGGGGCAGCCCCAGCATTTT
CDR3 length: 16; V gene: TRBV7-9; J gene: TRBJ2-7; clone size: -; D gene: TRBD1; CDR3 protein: CASSLLVGQGTREQYF; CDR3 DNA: TGTGCCAGCAGCTTACTCGTGGGACAGGGAACGCGGGAGCAGTACTTC
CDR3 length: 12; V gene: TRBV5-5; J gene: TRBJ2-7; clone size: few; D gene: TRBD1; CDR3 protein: CASSFTGEEQYF; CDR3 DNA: TGTGCCAGCAGCTTTACAGGGGAAGAGCAGTACTTC
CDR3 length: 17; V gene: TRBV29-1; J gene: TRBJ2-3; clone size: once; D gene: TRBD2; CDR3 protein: CSLRPGTSGGSTDTQYF; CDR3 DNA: TGCAGCCTACGTCCCGGGACTAGCGGGGGAAGCACAGATACGCAGTATTTT
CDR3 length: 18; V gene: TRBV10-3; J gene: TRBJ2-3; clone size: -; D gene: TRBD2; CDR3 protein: CAIMGSGGSSSSTDTQYF; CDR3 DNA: TGTGCCATCATGGGTAGCGGGGGGTCGAGCTCCAGCACAGATACGCAGTATTTT
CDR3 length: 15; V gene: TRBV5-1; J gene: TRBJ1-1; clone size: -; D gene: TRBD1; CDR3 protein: CASTPDRGMNTEAFF; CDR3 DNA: TGCGCCAGCACCCCGGACAGGGGAATGAACACTGAAGCTTTCTTT
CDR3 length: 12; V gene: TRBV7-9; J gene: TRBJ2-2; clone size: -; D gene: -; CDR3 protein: CASSLQTGELFF; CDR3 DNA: TGTGCCAGCAGCTTACAGACCGGGGAGCTGTTTTTT
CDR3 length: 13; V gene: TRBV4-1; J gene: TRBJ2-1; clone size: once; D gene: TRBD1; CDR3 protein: CASSQDPGGEQFF; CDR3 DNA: TGCGCCAGCAGCCAAGATCCAGGGGGTGAGCAGTTCTTC
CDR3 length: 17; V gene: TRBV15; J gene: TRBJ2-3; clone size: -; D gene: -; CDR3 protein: CATSRDRGAPGTDTQYF; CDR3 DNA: TGTGCCACCAGCAGAGATCGCGGGGCTCCGGGGACAGATACGCAGTATTTT
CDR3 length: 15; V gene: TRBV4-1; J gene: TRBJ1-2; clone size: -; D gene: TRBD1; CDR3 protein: CASSQPTGVLYGYTF; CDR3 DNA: TGCGCCAGCAGCCAACCAACAGGGGTACTGTATGGCTACACCTTC
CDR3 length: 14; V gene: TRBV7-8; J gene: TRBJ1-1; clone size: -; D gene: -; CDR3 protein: CASSLKRGHTEAFF; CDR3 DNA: TGTGCCAGCAGCCTGAAACGGGGTCACACTGAAGCTTTCTTT
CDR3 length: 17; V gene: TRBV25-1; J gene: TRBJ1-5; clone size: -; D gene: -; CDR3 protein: CASSEDNSGSGNQPQHF; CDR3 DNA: TGTGCCAGCAGTGAAGATAACTCAGGGTCGGGCAATCAGCCCCAGCATTTT
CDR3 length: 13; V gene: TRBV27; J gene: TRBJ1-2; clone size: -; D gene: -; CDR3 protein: CASSLKQELGYTF; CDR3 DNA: TGTGCCAGCAGTTTAAAACAGGAATTAGGCTACACCTTC
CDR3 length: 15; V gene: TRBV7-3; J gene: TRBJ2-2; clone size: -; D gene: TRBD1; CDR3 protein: CASSPDRGGTGELFF; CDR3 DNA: TGTGCCAGCAGCCCCGACAGGGGTGGGACCGGGGAGCTGTTTTTT
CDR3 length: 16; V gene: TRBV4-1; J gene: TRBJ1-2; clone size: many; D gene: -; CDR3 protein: CASSQDLGSQGSGYTF; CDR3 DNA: TGCGCCAGCAGCCAAGATCTAGGGTCTCAGGGGAGTGGCTACACCTTC
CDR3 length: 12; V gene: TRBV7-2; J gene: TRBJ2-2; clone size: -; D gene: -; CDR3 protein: CASSPNTGELFF; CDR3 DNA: TGTGCCAGCAGCCCAAACACCGGGGAGCTGTTTTTT
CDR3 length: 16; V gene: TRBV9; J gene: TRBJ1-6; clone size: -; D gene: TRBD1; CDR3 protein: CASSNRRQGANSPLHF; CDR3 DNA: TGTGCCAGCAGCAACCGCCGACAGGGGGCCAATTCACCCCTCCACTTT
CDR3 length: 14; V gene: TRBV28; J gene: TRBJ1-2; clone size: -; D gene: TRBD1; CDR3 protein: CASSPGDRDGGYTF; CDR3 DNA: TGTGCCAGCAGCCCTGGAGACAGGGACGGAGGCTACACCTTC
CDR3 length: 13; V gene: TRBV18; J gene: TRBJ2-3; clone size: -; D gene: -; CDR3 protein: CASSPGSTDTQYF; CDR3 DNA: TGTGCCAGCTCACCCGGTAGCACAGATACGCAGTATTTT
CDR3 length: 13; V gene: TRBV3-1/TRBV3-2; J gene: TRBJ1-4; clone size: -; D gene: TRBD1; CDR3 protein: CASSQATGEKLFF; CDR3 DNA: TGTGCCAGCAGCCAAGCGACAGGGGAAAAACTGTTTTTT
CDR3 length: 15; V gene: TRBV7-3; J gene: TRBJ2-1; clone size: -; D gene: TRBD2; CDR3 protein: CASSKLAGGYNEQFF; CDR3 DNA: TGTGCCAGCAGCAAACTAGCGGGGGGCTACAATGAGCAGTTCTTC
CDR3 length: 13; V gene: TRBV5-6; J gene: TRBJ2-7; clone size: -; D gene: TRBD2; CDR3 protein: CASSPGRAYEQYF; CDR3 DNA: TGTGCCAGCAGCCCGGGGAGGGCCTACGAGCAGTACTTC
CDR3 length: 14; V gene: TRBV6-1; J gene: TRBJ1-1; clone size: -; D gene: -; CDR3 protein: CASSPFGGAGEAFF; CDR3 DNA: TGTGCCAGCAGTCCTTTCGGAGGGGCGGGTGAAGCTTTCTTT
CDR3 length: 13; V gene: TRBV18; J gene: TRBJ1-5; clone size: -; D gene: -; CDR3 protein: CASSPRRGQPQHF; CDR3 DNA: TGTGCCAGCTCACCCCGAAGGGGCCAGCCCCAGCATTTT
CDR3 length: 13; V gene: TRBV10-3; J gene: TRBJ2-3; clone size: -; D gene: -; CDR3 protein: CAISTLSTDTQYF; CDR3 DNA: TGTGCCATCAGTACACTAAGCACAGATACGCAGTATTTT
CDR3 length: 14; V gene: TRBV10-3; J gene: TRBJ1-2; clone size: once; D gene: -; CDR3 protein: CAISESTAYYGYTF; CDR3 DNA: TGTGCCATCAGTGAGTCAACAGCTTACTATGGCTACACCTTC
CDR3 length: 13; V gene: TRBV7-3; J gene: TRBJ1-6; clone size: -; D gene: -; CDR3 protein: CASSSGVNSPLHF; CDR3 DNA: TGTGCCAGCAGCTCCGGAGTGAATTCACCCCTCCACTTT
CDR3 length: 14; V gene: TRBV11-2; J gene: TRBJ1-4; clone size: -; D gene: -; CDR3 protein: CASSLPSTNEKLFF; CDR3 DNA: TGTGCCAGCAGCTTACCTTCAACTAATGAAAAACTGTTTTTT
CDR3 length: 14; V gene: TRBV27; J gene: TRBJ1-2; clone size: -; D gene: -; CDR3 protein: CASSSLSDAWGYTF; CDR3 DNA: TGTGCCAGCAGTTCCCTGAGTGATGCGTGGGGCTACACCTTC
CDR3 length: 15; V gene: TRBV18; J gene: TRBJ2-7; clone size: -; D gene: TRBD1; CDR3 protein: CASSPGQGAYYEQYF; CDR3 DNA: TGTGCCAGCTCACCGGGACAGGGGGCGTACTACGAGCAGTACTTC
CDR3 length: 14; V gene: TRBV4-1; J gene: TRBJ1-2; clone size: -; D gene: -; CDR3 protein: CASSQGYLGGGYTF; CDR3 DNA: TGCGCCAGCAGCCAAGGATACCTCGGCGGAGGCTACACCTTC
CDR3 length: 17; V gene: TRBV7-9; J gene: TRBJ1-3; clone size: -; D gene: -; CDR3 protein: CASSSPSGQLAGNTIYF; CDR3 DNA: TGTGCCAGCAGCTCCCCTTCGGGACAACTCGCTGGAAACACCATATATTTT
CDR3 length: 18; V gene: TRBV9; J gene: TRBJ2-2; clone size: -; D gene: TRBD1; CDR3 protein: CASSRRTGDQTNTGELFF; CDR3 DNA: TGTGCCAGCAGCAGGCGGACAGGGGACCAAACGAACACCGGGGAGCTGTTTTTT
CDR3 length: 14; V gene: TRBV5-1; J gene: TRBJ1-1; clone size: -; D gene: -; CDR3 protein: CASSFTTGNTEAFF; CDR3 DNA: TGCGCCAGCAGCTTCACTACAGGGAACACTGAAGCTTTCTTT
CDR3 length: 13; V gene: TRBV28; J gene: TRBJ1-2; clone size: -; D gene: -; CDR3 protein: CASSSPSWNGYTF; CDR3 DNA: TGTGCCAGCAGCTCCCCTAGCTGGAATGGCTACACCTTC
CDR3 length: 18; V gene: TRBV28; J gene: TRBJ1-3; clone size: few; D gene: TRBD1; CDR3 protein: CASHSYSGTASSGNTIYF; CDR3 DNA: TGTGCCAGCCATTCGTACTCCGGGACAGCTTCCTCTGGAAACACCATATATTTT
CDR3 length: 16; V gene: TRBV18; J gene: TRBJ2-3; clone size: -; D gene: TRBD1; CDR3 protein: CASSPKPGQYLDTQYF; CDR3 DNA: TGTGCCAGCTCCCCGAAACCGGGACAGTATTTGGATACGCAGTATTTT
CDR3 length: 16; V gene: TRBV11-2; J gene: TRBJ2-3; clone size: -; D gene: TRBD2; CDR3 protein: CASSSFSSGSTDTQYF; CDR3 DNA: TGTGCCAGCAGCTCCTTCTCTAGCGGGTCCACAGATACGCAGTATTTT
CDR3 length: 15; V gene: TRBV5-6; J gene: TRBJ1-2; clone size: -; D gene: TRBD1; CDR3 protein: CASSFGTVPTIGYTF; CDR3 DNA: TGTGCCAGCAGCTTTGGGACAGTTCCCACGATCGGCTACACCTTC
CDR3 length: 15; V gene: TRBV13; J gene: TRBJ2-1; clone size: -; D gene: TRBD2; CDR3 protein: CASSLRLAGGNEQFF; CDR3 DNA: TGTGCCAGCAGCTTAAGGTTAGCGGGGGGCAATGAGCAGTTCTTC
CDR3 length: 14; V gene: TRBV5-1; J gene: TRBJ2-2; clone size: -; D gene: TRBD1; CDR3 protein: CASSFDRATGELFF; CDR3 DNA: TGCGCCAGCAGCTTTGACAGGGCCACCGGGGAGCTGTTTTTT